A single sample is the source of the 5 T cell receptor beta chains below, sequenced in a study of shared clonotypes between healthy human individuals. In the naive CD8 group, cells lacked CD45RO and were positively selected for CCR7, so terminally differentiated effector memory CD45RA+ cells were left out. The data were produced by immunoSEQ multiplex PCR, yet TCRdb's version contains in-frame clones alone and is incomplete. The table includes just over 2,000,000 clones, approximately 94% detected once. The sample consisted of naive CD8+ T cells sorted from blood. The receptors stem from a man aged 18 to 29 in good health.

The chain recombines TRBV11-2 with TRBJ2-7, with 8 bases matching TRBD1. The junction had 7 bases not matched to a gene; V was cut back by 1 base and J by 2 bases. Germline CDR1 SGHAT, CDR2 FQNNGV. This CDR3 is 16 amino acids long. The DNA for the CDR3 is TGTGCCAGCAGCTTAGGACCACAACAGGGGGCCTACGAGCAGTACTTC. Encoded protein: CASSLGPQQGAYEQYF.

The chain employs TRBV29-1 and TRBJ2-1; possibly TRBD2 for D (6 bases). CDR3 length equals 16 residues. CDR1 SQVTM and CDR2 ANQGSEA come from the germline V gene. The V end lost 0 bases, the J end lost 7 bases, and 19 bases lay between the germline ends. The CDR3 sequence: CSVEDGDSQVGNEQFF. CDR3 DNA: TGCAGCGTTGAAGATGGGGACTCACAGGTGGGGAATGAGCAGTTCTTC.

This chain links TRBV18 with TRBJ2-5, with D maybe TRBD2 (7 bases). The germline V and J ends were trimmed by 1 base and 4 bases, with 19 bases remaining between them. The germline CDR1 and CDR2 sequences are KGHSH and LQKENI. The CDR3 contains 17 residues. Here the CDR3 DNA reads TGTGCCAGCTCACCACTCGGACAGACTAGCTTCGGAGAGACCCAGTACTTC. Amino acids: CASSPLGQTSFGETQYF.

The genes are TRBV27 and TRBJ1-2; a weak D match, TRBD1 (5 bases). Germline V gives CDR1 MNHEY, CDR2 SMNVEV (reference sequence). This CDR3 has 15 residues. The V gene lost 6 bases and the J gene lost 4 bases, with 18 bases spanning the gap. The CDR3, as DNA: TGTGCCAGCAGCCTACTTGGGGGGGAGGCCTATGGCTACACCTTC. Its translation is CASSLLGGEAYGYTF.

The rearrangement joins TRBV2 to TRBJ1-2; TRBD1 aligns across 9 bases. After removal of 7 bases from V and 4 bases from J, the junction contained 7 bases not matched to a gene. The CDR3 length is 14 residues. Germline CDR1 reads SNHLY; CDR2 reads FYNNEI. The CDR3 nucleotides read TGTGCCAGCAAGCTGGGACAGGGCGTCTATGGCTACACCTTC. As protein: CASKLGQGVYGYTF.